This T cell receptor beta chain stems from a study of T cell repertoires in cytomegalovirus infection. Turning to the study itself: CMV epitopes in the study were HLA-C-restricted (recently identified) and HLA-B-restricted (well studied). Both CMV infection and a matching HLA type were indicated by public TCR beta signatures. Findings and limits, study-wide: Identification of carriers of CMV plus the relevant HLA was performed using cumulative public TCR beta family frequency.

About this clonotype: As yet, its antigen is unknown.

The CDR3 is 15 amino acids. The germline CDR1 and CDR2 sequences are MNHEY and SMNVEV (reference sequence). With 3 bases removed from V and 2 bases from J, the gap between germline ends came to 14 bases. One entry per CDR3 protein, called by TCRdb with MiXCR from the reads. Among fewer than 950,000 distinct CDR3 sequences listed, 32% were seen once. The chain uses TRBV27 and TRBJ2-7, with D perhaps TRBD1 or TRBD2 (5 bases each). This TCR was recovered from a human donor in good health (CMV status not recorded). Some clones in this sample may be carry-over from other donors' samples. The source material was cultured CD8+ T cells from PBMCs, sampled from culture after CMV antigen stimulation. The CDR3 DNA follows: TGTGCCAGCAGTTTCTTAGGGGACGCTACCTACGAGCAGTACTTC. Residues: CASSFLGDATYEQYF.